This entry lists 11 T cell receptor beta chains sequenced from one sample in a study of blood T cells in healthy people across ages. Through a sample-barcoded 5' primer and a J-beta primer mix, a second PCR was run for about 7 to 12 cycles. Using its own MiXCR run on the 5' RACE reads, TCRdb lists one record per CDR3 protein. Of roughly 700,000 distinct CDR3 sequences in the sample, approximately 29% were seen once. Sequencing was done on a sample of blood. These receptors came from a woman older than 75 in good health.

Notes on this clonotype: A much larger clonotype is one base distant, so this may be a read error. The chain joins TRBV2 to TRBJ1-2; TRBD1 agrees at 9 bases. The V segment lost 2 bases and the J segment 3 bases; nucleotides outside the gene matches: 10. Germline loops: CDR1 SNHLY, CDR2 FYNNEI. The CDR3 sequence is 17 residues long. Here the CDR3 reads CASSEWGQGLADYGYTF. CDR3 nucleotides: TGTGCCAGCAGTGAATGGGGACAGGGCTTAGCTGACTATGGCTACACCTTC.

The chain recombines TRBV20-1 with TRBJ1-5; 9 bases agree with TRBD1. Germline-derived CDR1 and CDR2 are DFQATT and SNEGSKA (reference sequence). The CDR3 spans 15 residues. V lost 3 bases and J lost 3; bases outside the gene matches: 6. Here the CDR3 reads CSARVDRGYNQPQHF. The CDR3 DNA reads TGCAGTGCTAGGGTCGACAGGGGGTACAATCAGCCCCAGCATTTT.

The table lists this clonotype with a count of one. The chain has TRBV20-1 and TRBJ2-7; the D is unclear. The V gene lost 8 bases and the J gene lost 3 bases, with 20 bases spanning the gap. CDR1 is DFQATT and CDR2 is SNEGSKA in the germline V gene (reference sequence). The CDR3 contains 14 residues. Written as DNA, the CDR3 is TGCAGTCAGACTTCCGTTACAGCTAACTACGAGCAGTACTTC. Translating it yields CSQTSVTANYEQYF.

This clonotype was detected many times. The V call is TRBV20-1, the J call TRBJ2-3; 8 bases align to TRBD2. CDR1 and CDR2 (germline): DFQATT, SNEGSKA (reference sequence). The CDR3 runs to 14 residues. J gave up 4 bases and V 3 bases, and 6 bases lay outside the gene matches. CDR3 bases: TGCAGTGCTAGGCCTAGCGGGTTCCCAGATACGCAGTATTTT. This gives the protein CSARPSGFPDTQYF.

This clonotype was counted ten times or more. The gene calls are TRBV10-3 and TRBJ1-1; 9 bases map to TRBD1. CDR1 is ENHRY and CDR2 is SYGVKD in the germline V gene. J lost 9 bases, V lost 7 bases, and 9 bases had no gene match. The CDR3 consists of 13 residues. CDR3 nucleotide sequence: TGTGCCATCAAGGGACAGGGTTATGGTAAAGCTTTCTTT. Translated, it gives CAIKGQGYGKAFF.

This clonotype was recorded at least ten times. This sequence joins TRBV18 and TRBJ2-7; D not certain. V dropped 3 bases and J dropped 3 bases, with 6 bases sitting between them. Germline V gene lookup returns CDR1 KGHSH and CDR2 LQKENI. This CDR3 is 12 amino acids long. CDR3 sequence: CASSPWNYEQYF. The CDR3, as DNA: TGTGCCAGCTCACCCTGGAACTACGAGCAGTACTTC. The full variable domain, rest sourced from reference TRBV18 and TRBJ2-7, is NAGVMQNPRHLVRRRGQEARLRCSPMKGHSHVYWYRQLPEEGLKFMVYLQKENIIDESGMPKERFSAEFPKEGPSILRIQQVVRGDSAAYFCASSPWNYEQYFGPGTRLTVT.

In this sample, this clonotype turned up many times. This chain uses TRBV19 with TRBJ2-1; D remains unclear. V shed 0 bases and J shed 0 bases, with 12 bases lying between them. The CDR3 is made up of 17 amino acids. Germline CDR1 LNHDA, CDR2 SQIVND (reference sequence). The chain's CDR3 is CASSIDLTLSSYNEQFF. As DNA, the CDR3 is TGTGCCAGTAGTATAGACCTGACCTTGAGCTCCTACAATGAGCAGTTCTTC.

The chain is built from TRBV4-1 and TRBJ1-4; 10 bases align to TRBD1. V lost 2 bases to trimming and J lost 8 bases; unmatched junction nucleotides: 11. The CDR3 length is 17 residues. Germline V lookup: CDR1 MGHRA, CDR2 YSYEKL. The CDR3 DNA is TGCGCCAGCAGCCAATTTACCGACAGGGGGCGCGGGGAAAAACTGTTTTTT. Amino acid sequence: CASSQFTDRGRGEKLFF.

The V gene is TRBV5-1, the J gene TRBJ2-7, with a weak D call TRBD1 (6 bases). Germline CDR1 SGHRS, CDR2 YFSETQ. The CDR3 length is 15 residues. Trimming left V 3 bases short and J 0 bases short, with 13 bases between. The CDR3 coding sequence is TGCGCCAGCAGCTCACAGGGATCCAGCTCCTACGAGCAGTACTTC. Its protein is CASSSQGSSSYEQYF.

In this sample, this clonotype turned up many times. This rearrangement joins TRBV7-2 to TRBJ2-3; 9 nucleotides line up with TRBD1. Germline-derived CDR1 and CDR2 are SGHTA and FQGNSA. The J segment lost 1 base and the V segment lost 5 bases, leaving 16 bases of the junction unmatched. The CDR3 is made up of 19 amino acids. CDR3 nucleotide sequence: TGTGCCAGCAGCCCGCAGGGACAGGGCACTAAAATTCGCACAGATACGCAGTATTTT. This codes for CASSPQGQGTKIRTDTQYF.

This clonotype was detected ten times or more. V usage is TRBV27 and J usage is TRBJ2-3, with TRBD2 matching over 9 bases. After removal of 6 bases from V and 1 base from J, the junction contained 5 bases not matched to a gene. CDR1 MNHEY and CDR2 SMNVEV come from the germline V gene (reference sequence). The CDR3 is 15 residues long. The CDR3 DNA is TGTGCCAGCAGACCTAGCGGGGTTGGCACAGATACGCAGTATTTT. It is translated as CASRPSGVGTDTQYF.